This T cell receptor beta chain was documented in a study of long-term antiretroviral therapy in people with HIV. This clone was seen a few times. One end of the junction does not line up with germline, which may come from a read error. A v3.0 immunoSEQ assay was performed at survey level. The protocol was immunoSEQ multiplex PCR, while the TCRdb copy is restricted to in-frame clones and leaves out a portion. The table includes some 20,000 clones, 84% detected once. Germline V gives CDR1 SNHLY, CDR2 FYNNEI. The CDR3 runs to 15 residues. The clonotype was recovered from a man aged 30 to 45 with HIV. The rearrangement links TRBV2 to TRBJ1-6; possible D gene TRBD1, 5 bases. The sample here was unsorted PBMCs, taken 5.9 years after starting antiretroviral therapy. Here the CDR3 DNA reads TGTGCCAGCGGGGGGATATCCTCCTCTAATTCACCCCTCCACTTT. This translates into CASGGISSSNSPLHF.